A single sample gave rise to the 27 T cell receptor beta chains below, sequenced in a study of cytomegalovirus exposure and HLA in healthy donors. Both 60 Vbeta primers and 13 Jbeta primers went into the PCR. TCRdb keeps only in-frame clones here, not all; method: immunoSEQ multiplex PCR. The table records approximately 280,000 clones, about 90% of them present only once. The sample comprised PBMCs. The source is a young woman in good health and CMV-seronegative.

This chain joins TRBV10-3 and TRBJ2-7, with D perhaps matching TRBD2 (7 bases). Trimming left V 2 bases short and J 2 bases short, with 13 bases between. Germline lookup yields CDR1 ENHRY and CDR2 SYGVKD. The CDR3 is made up of 15 amino acids. In DNA, the CDR3 is TGTGCCATCAGTGAGGGGAAGGGGGGGCCCTACGAGCAGTACTTC. It codes for CAISEGKGGPYEQYF.

V gene TRBV2 combines with J gene TRBJ2-2; D not resolved. Germline CDR1 SNHLY, CDR2 FYNNEI. V was cut by 3 bases and J by 2 bases, with 10 bases left in between. This CDR3 comprises 15 residues. The CDR3 DNA sequence: TGTGCCAGCAGTGAGGGCCCTCGAAACACCGGGGAGCTGTTTTTT. This encodes CASSEGPRNTGELFF. The whole variable domain, remainder taken from reference TRBV2 and TRBJ2-2, is EPEVTQTPSHQVTQMGQEVILRCVPISNHLYFYWYRQILGQKVEFLVSFYNNEISEKSEIFDDQFSVERPDGSNFTLKIRSTKLEDSAMYFCASSEGPRNTGELFFGEGSRLTVL.

The chain employs TRBV1 and TRBJ1-2. TRBV1 is a known pseudogene. This CDR3 contains 13 residues. The CDR3 protein is CTSSPRLAGGYTF. CDR3 sequence (DNA): TGCACCAGCAGCCCCAGGTTGGCAGGCGGGTACACCTTC.

The V call is TRBV2, the J call TRBJ1-2; D remains unclear. Germline V CDR1 and CDR2: SNHLY, FYNNEI. This CDR3 region has 14 residues. Trimming took 7 bases from V and 8 from J, leaving 20 bases between them. This CDR3 is CASTMNSPSRGYTF. As DNA, the CDR3 is TGTGCCAGCACCATGAACAGCCCCTCTCGGGGCTACACCTTC.

CDR3 sequence reads: CASSLGPSSEQYF. In DNA, the CDR3 is TGTGCCAGCAGCTTAGGACCTTCCAGCGAGCAGTACTTC. The rearrangement joins TRBV13 to TRBJ2-7; D ambiguous. The CDR3 extends over 13 amino acids. CDR1 is PRHDT and CDR2 is FYEKMQ in the germline V gene (reference sequence). V lost 0 bases and J lost 6, with 9 bases in between. The whole variable domain, filled in from reference TRBV13 and TRBJ2-7, reads AAGVIQSPRHLIKEKRETATLKCYPIPRHDTVYWYQQGPGQDPQFLISFYEKMQSDKGSIPDRFSAQQFSDYHSELNMSSLELGDSALYFCASSLGPSSEQYFGPGTRLTVT.

The rearrangement uses TRBV11-3 and TRBJ2-5; D may be TRBD1 (6 bases). Germline CDR1 reads SGHNT; CDR2 reads YENEEA. V dropped 2 bases and J dropped 7 bases, with 17 bases sitting between them. The CDR3 is 15 amino acids. The CDR3 region is CASSLTSQGPATQYF. The CDR3 DNA is TGTGCCAGCAGCTTAACCTCACAGGGCCCAGCGACCCAGTACTTC.

The rearrangement joins TRBV7-7 to TRBJ2-3; 15 bases line up with TRBD2. V lost 5 bases and J lost 0; bases outside the gene matches: 9. The CDR3 runs 19 residues. Looked up from germline, CDR1 is SSHAT and CDR2 is FNYEAQ (reference sequence). CDR3 in amino acids: CASSPFGTSGGTSTDTQYF. CDR3 coding DNA: TGTGCCAGCAGCCCATTTGGGACTAGCGGGGGGACTAGCACAGATACGCAGTATTTT. The full variable domain, its missing parts supplied by reference TRBV7-7 and TRBJ2-3, is GAGVSQSPRYKVTKRGQDVTLRCDPISSHATLYWYQQALGQGPEFLTYFNYEAQPDKSGLPSDRFSAERPEGSISTLTIQRTEQRDSAMYRCASSPFGTSGGTSTDTQYFGPGTRLTVL.

J is TRBJ2-5 and V is TRBV23-1, with D hard to call. The J call may be faulty, since TRBJ2-7 better matches the DNA end. TRBV23-1 is sorted into the ORF group, with uncertain function. This CDR3 comprises 10 residues. CDR3: CAIGAYEQYF. The CDR3 region has the DNA TGCGCCATCGGTGCCTACGAGCAGTACTTC.

The chain uses TRBV6-6 and TRBJ1-2, with D perhaps matching TRBD1 (5 bases). The CDR3 is made up of 14 amino acids. CDR1 MNHNY and CDR2 SVGAGI come from the germline V gene (reference sequence). Trimming removed 8 bases from V and 8 bases from J, with 21 bases in between. CDR3: CASFRAGPFDGYTF. The CDR3 nucleotides are TGTGCCAGCTTCCGCGCAGGGCCCTTCGACGGCTACACCTTC.

This clone was picked up one time. The V call is TRBV19, the J call TRBJ1-2; D possibly corresponds to TRBD1 (5 bases). The CDR3 is 14 residues long. With 3 bases removed from V and 3 bases from J, the gap between germline ends came to 11 bases. Looked up from germline, CDR1 is LNHDA and CDR2 is SQIVND (reference sequence). Written as DNA, the CDR3 is TGTGCCAGTAGTATTGGCGACAGCCACTATGGCTACACCTTC. The encoded protein is CASSIGDSHYGYTF.

The rearrangement links TRBV6-1 to TRBJ1-1; D gene ambiguous. Trimming left V 2 bases short and J 5 bases short, with 12 bases between. The CDR3 loop spans 14 amino acids. The germline V gene encodes CDR1 MNHNS and CDR2 SASEGT. Here the CDR3 reads CASSESGGWTEAFF. The CDR3 DNA reads TGTGCCAGCAGTGAATCAGGAGGATGGACTGAAGCTTTCTTT.

The chain couples TRBV19 to TRBJ2-1, with 9 bases that match TRBD2. J was trimmed by 9 bases and V by 5 bases; bases with no gene match: 11. CDR1 and CDR2 from the germline V gene are LNHDA and SQIVND (reference sequence). The CDR3 is 15 residues long. The CDR3 DNA follows: TGTGCCAGTAGTGCCATGGGACTAGCTATCAGTGAGCAGTTCTTC. Encoded protein: CASSAMGLAISEQFF.

The chain is built from TRBV6-6 and TRBJ1-2, with TRBD1 matching 7 bases. Germline V lookup: CDR1 MNHNY, CDR2 SVGAGI (reference sequence). Trimming at V came to 4 bases and at J to 1 base, leaving 6 bases not matched to a gene. CDR3 length: 15 amino acids. CDR3 loop: CASSSTGDHNYGYTF. The DNA for the CDR3 is TGTGCCAGCAGTTCAACAGGGGATCATAACTATGGCTACACCTTC.

The genes are TRBV2 and TRBJ2-1, with 7 positions matching TRBD2. V lost 3 bases to trimming and J lost 5 bases; unmatched junction nucleotides: 10. Looked up from germline, CDR1 is SNHLY and CDR2 is FYNNEI. The CDR3 has 16 residues. The CDR3 loop is CASSEWGGGANNEQFF. CDR3 coding DNA: TGTGCCAGCAGTGAGTGGGGCGGGGGTGCCAACAATGAGCAGTTCTTC.

This clone occurred a few times. The V call is TRBV6-4, the J call TRBJ2-1; TRBD2 is a possible D gene (7 bases). CDR1 and CDR2 from the germline V gene are MRHNA and SNTAGT. The length of the CDR3 is 14 residues. The V and J ends lost 3 bases and 8 bases respectively, with 14 bases between them. Written as DNA, the CDR3 is TGTGCCAGCAGTGAGCGGCGCGGGGGCGATGAGCAGTTCTTC. It translates to CASSERRGGDEQFF.

This clone was recorded only once. The CDR3 loop is CASSFAYYTGKDTQYF. Here the CDR3 DNA reads TGCGCCAGCAGCTTTGCCTACTACACAGGCAAAGATACGCAGTATTTT. The rearrangement uses TRBV5-1 and TRBJ2-3, with a weak D call TRBD1 (5 bases). CDR3 length equals 16 residues. The germline V and J ends were trimmed by 2 bases and 5 bases, with 18 bases remaining between them. Germline V gene data show CDR1 as SGHRS and CDR2 as YFSETQ.

The rearrangement joins TRBV4-1 to TRBJ2-1; D is undetermined. V gave up 1 base and J gave up 3 bases, with 10 bases separating them. This CDR3 is 15 amino acids long. The germline V gene encodes CDR1 MGHRA and CDR2 YSYEKL. This CDR3 is CASSQVYFLYNEQFF. The CDR3 DNA is TGCGCCAGCAGCCAAGTCTATTTCCTCTACAATGAGCAGTTCTTC.

Details on this clone: A read error may account for a junction end that differs from germline. The chain employs TRBV5-4 and TRBJ2-7; D perhaps matches TRBD1 (5 bases). The CDR3 has 15 amino acids. CDR1 and CDR2 from the germline V gene are SGHNT and YYREEE (reference sequence). This CDR3 reads CASGFYDRPNYEQYF. For the CDR3, the DNA is TGTGCCAGCGGCTTCTACGACAGACCAAACTACGAGCAGTACTTC. Full variable domain (remainder filled in from reference TRBV5-4 and TRBJ2-7): ETGVTQSPTHLIKTRGQQVTLRCSSQSGHNTVSWYQQALGQGPQFIFQYYREEENGRGNFPPRFSGLQFPNYSSELNVNALELDDSALYLCASGFYDRPNYEQYFGPGTRLTVT.

V is TRBV11-2 and J is TRBJ2-5; TRBD2 aligns across 9 bases. The CDR3 totals 15 residues. V shed 3 bases and J 2 bases; nucleotides not matched to a gene: 4. Germline CDR1 is SGHAT and CDR2 is FQNNGV. DNA of the CDR3: TGTGCCAGCAGCTTTTACCTAGCGGGGCAAGAGACCCAGTACTTC. Amino acid sequence: CASSFYLAGQETQYF.

CDR3 region: CASSFGLAGEQYF. The CDR3, as DNA: TGTGCCAGCAGTTTCGGACTAGCGGGCGAGCAGTACTTC. This chain connects TRBV27 to TRBJ2-7; 11 nucleotides match TRBD2. Germline CDR1 reads MNHEY; CDR2 reads SMNVEV (reference sequence). The ends lost 3 bases at V and 6 bases at J; junction bases unmatched: 1. This CDR3 region has 13 residues.

The chain recombines TRBV27 with TRBJ2-5; possible D gene TRBD1, 5 bases. Germline CDR1 MNHEY, CDR2 SMNVEV (reference sequence). V was trimmed by 3 bases and J by 5 bases, leaving 16 bases between them. This CDR3 spans 15 amino acids. CDR3 loop: CASSLGQGRHETQYF. The CDR3 DNA reads TGTGCCAGCAGTTTGGGGCAGGGAAGGCACGAGACCCAGTACTTC.

This rearrangement joins TRBV11-1 to TRBJ1-1, with 8 bases matching TRBD1. CDR3 length: 16 residues. V gave up 4 bases and J gave up 1 base; unmatched junction bases: 8. Germline V CDR1 and CDR2: SGHAT, FQDESV (reference sequence). The DNA of the CDR3 is TGTGCCAGCAGCTCGGGGCAGGGGGCGTGGAACACTGAAGCTTTCTTT. It encodes CASSSGQGAWNTEAFF.

The V gene is TRBV6-5, the J gene TRBJ1-6; 9 nucleotides match TRBD1. Germline V CDR1 and CDR2: MNHEY, SVGAGI. This CDR3 is built from 16 residues. After removal of 4 bases from V and 0 bases from J, the junction contained 1 base not matched to a gene. The DNA for the CDR3 is TGTGCCAGCAGTTGGGACAGGGACTCCTATAATTCACCCCTCCACTTT. This encodes CASSWDRDSYNSPLHF.

The V call is TRBV2, the J call TRBJ1-6; 7 bases match TRBD1. Per the germline V gene, CDR1 is SNHLY and CDR2 is FYNNEI. The CDR3 covers 16 residues. Trimming removed 6 bases from V and 10 bases from J; junction bases left unmatched: 15. The CDR3 DNA reads TGTGCCAGCAGACGACAGGGAGTTCAGAGAGGATCACCCCTCCACTTT. Translation: CASRRQGVQRGSPLHF.

The chain joins TRBV18 to TRBJ2-7; 9 nucleotides agree with TRBD1. The length of the CDR3 is 17 residues. The V gene end was trimmed by 6 bases and the J gene end by 2 bases; junction bases not matched to a gene: 14. Germline CDR1 KGHSH, CDR2 LQKENI. CDR3 sequence: CASSPSTGGLVTYEQYF. The CDR3 nucleotides read TGTGCCAGCTCGCCGTCAACAGGGGGCTTAGTAACCTACGAGCAGTACTTC. The full variable domain, with the rest looked up from reference TRBV18 and TRBJ2-7, is NAGVMQNPRHLVRRRGQEARLRCSPMKGHSHVYWYRQLPEEGLKFMVYLQKENIIDESGMPKERFSAEFPKEGPSILRIQQVVRGDSAAYFCASSPSTGGLVTYEQYFGPGTRLTVT.

CDR3 in amino acids: CASSWGGTGELFF. The CDR3 nucleotides read TGTGCCAGCAGTTGGGGGGGGACCGGGGAGCTGTTTTTT. This rearrangement joins TRBV13 to TRBJ2-2; 7 bases are a match to TRBD2. Looked up from germline, CDR1 is PRHDT and CDR2 is FYEKMQ (reference sequence). The junction had 3 bases not matched to a gene; V was cut back by 6 bases and J by 5 bases. The CDR3 is 13 amino acids.

This chain's CDR3 is CATKSGGSTDTQYF. The DNA of the CDR3 is TGTGCCACCAAAAGCGGGGGGAGCACAGATACGCAGTATTTT. This rearrangement joins TRBV19 to TRBJ2-3, with 9 nucleotides matching TRBD2. J lost 0 bases, V lost 10 bases, and 5 bases had no gene match. Germline values: CDR1 LNHDA, CDR2 SQIVND (reference sequence). The CDR3 loop spans 14 amino acids.